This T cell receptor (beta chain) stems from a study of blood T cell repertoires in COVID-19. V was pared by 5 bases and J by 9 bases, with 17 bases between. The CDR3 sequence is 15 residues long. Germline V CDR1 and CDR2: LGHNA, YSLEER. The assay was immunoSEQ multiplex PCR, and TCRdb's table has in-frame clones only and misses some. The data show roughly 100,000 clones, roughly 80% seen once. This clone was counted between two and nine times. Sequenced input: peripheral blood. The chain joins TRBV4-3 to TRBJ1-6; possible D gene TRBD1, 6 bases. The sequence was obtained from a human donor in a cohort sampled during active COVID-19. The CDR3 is CASSGTRGYGSPLHF. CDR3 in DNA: TGCGCCAGCAGCGGGACAAGGGGATATGGTTCACCCCTCCACTTT.